Below, 18 T cell receptor beta chains from the same sample are listed, as sequenced in a study of blood T cell repertoires in COVID-19. Libraries were prepared by immunoSEQ multiplex PCR; TCRdb keeps only in-frame clonotypes and omits some of them. The sample yields roughly 150,000 clones, 80% seen once. Sequencing used PBMCs or T cells enriched from blood (not recorded which). Receptor source: a man aged 35 to 55 who had recovered from COVID-19.

This chain joins TRBV2 and TRBJ2-2; D not resolved. V gave up 2 bases and J gave up 9 bases, with 10 bases separating them. This CDR3 is 13 amino acids long. Germline V gene data show CDR1 as SNHLY and CDR2 as FYNNEI. CDR3 residues: CASSEPLRWELFF. Here the CDR3 DNA reads TGTGCCAGCAGTGAACCCCTCCGGTGGGAGCTGTTTTTT.

This clone was recorded once. The chain employs TRBV4-1 and TRBJ2-5; D is possibly TRBD1 (6 bases). The V end was cut by 3 bases, the J end by 5 bases, with 16 bases between. The CDR3 loop spans 15 amino acids. Germline CDR1 reads MGHRA; CDR2 reads YSYEKL. The CDR3 loop reads CASSHRGSPGETQYF. In nucleotides, the CDR3 is TGCGCCAGCAGCCACAGGGGCTCCCCGGGGGAGACCCAGTACTTC.

The gene calls are TRBV7-6 and TRBJ2-3, with D perhaps TRBD1 (6 bases). The V gene lost 4 bases and the J gene lost 9 bases, with 14 bases spanning the gap. There are 13 residues in the CDR3. Per germline, CDR1 SGHVS and CDR2 FNYEAQ. CDR3 bases: TGTGCCAGCAGCTCGAAGCTGCAGGGGACGCAGTATTTT. Its translation is CASSSKLQGTQYF.

This clone has just one count. The chain couples TRBV6-5 to TRBJ2-3, with D possibly matching TRBD2 (7 bases). Trimming took 5 bases from V and 6 from J, leaving 12 bases between them. Per the germline V gene, CDR1 is MNHEY and CDR2 is SVGAGI. The CDR3 covers 13 residues. The CDR3, as DNA: TGTGCCAGCAGTCGGGGGGCGGGGGATACGCAGTATTTT. Translating it yields CASSRGAGDTQYF.

The gene calls are TRBV7-6 and TRBJ1-1; 8 bases line up with TRBD1. V lost 3 bases and J lost 5; bases outside the gene matches: 11. Germline CDR1 is SGHVS and CDR2 is FNYEAQ. The CDR3 length is 16 residues. The CDR3 bases are TGTGCCAGCAGCTTTGAAGGACAGGGAGGGGTGACTGAAGCTTTCTTT. This sequence encodes CASSFEGQGGVTEAFF. Variable domain in full (rest from reference TRBV7-6 and TRBJ1-1): GAGVSQSPRYKVTKRGQDVALRCDPISGHVSLYWYRQALGQGPEFLTYFNYEAQQDKSGLPNDRFSAERPEGSISTLTIQRTEQRDSAMYRCASSFEGQGGVTEAFFGQGTRLTVV.

V usage is TRBV6-5 and J usage is TRBJ1-2, with 12 bases that match TRBD1. The CDR3 is made up of 14 amino acids. Germline V gene sequence: CDR1 MNHEY, CDR2 SVGAGI. Unmatched junction bases numbered 11, after V lost 11 bases and J lost 7 bases. The CDR3 sequence is CAGGQGALISGYTF. CDR3 DNA: TGTGCCGGGGGACAGGGGGCGCTTATCTCTGGCTACACCTTC.

J is TRBJ2-2 and V is TRBV2; 8 positions match TRBD1. The V gene end was trimmed by 9 bases and the J gene end by 6 bases; junction bases not matched to a gene: 9. The germline gives CDR1 SNHLY, CDR2 FYNNEI. The CDR3 loop spans 14 amino acids. The CDR3 DNA is TGTGCCAGTGCTCCGGGACAGGCCCCCGGGGAGCTGTTTTTT. It specifies CASAPGQAPGELFF.

This clone was recorded a few times. This chain uses TRBV5-1 with TRBJ2-5, with D unresolved. The CDR3 sequence is 14 residues long. V lost 0 bases and J lost 1, with 7 bases in between. Germline V gene sequence: CDR1 SGHRS, CDR2 YFSETQ. DNA of the CDR3: TGCGCCAGCAGCTTGGCGGCTAGCCAAGAGACCCAGTACTTC. Translation: CASSLAASQETQYF.

This clone was found a few times. This CDR3 is also generated by other DNA sequences in the sample. V gene TRBV24-1 combines with J gene TRBJ1-4, with TRBD1 identical over 8 bases. V shed 7 bases, J shed 4 bases, and the junction held 13 bases outside the gene matches. This CDR3 contains 17 residues. Germline V gene sequence: CDR1 KGHDR, CDR2 SFDVKD. CDR3 DNA sequence: TGTGCCACCAGAGGCGAGACGCAGGGGGCGGGTAATGAAAAACTGTTTTTT. It encodes CATRGETQGAGNEKLFF.

A few counts support this clone. CDR3 DNA sequence: TGCGCCAGCAGCTTGGACCCCTTGGGGGGCCAAGAGACCCAGTACTTC. Encoded protein: CASSLDPLGGQETQYF. The chain joins TRBV5-1 to TRBJ2-5; perhaps TRBD2 as D (6 bases). Between the trimmed V and J ends, which lost 0 bases and 1 base, there was a span of 13 bases. Germline CDR1 reads SGHRS; CDR2 reads YFSETQ. The CDR3 length is 16 residues.

J is TRBJ1-2 and V is TRBV19; weak D call: TRBD1 (5 bases). The CDR3 runs to 12 residues. Germline CDR1 LNHDA, CDR2 SQIVND (reference sequence). V was cut by 7 bases and J by 4 bases, with 10 bases left in between. CDR3 DNA: TGTGCCAGTAACGACAGTCCCTATGGCTACACCTTC. It specifies CASNDSPYGYTF.

The chain joins TRBV5-1 to TRBJ2-5; 7 bases fit TRBD1. The CDR3 is 16 amino acids. Germline V gene lookup returns CDR1 SGHRS and CDR2 YFSETQ. The J segment lost 1 base and the V segment lost 4 bases, leaving 10 bases of the junction unmatched. The chain's CDR3 is CASSRTGTDFQETQYF. The CDR3 DNA reads TGCGCCAGCAGCCGTACCGGGACAGATTTCCAAGAGACCCAGTACTTC.

This chain uses TRBV11-3 with TRBJ2-2; perhaps TRBD1 as D (6 bases). CDR1 and CDR2 from the germline V gene are SGHNT and YENEEA. This CDR3 is built from 15 residues. Trimming removed 2 bases from V and 7 bases from J, with 14 bases in between. CDR3 nucleotides: TGTGCCAGCAGCTTAACAGGGAGTCCGGGCGGGGAGCTGTTTTTT. Amino acid sequence: CASSLTGSPGGELFF.

This clone was counted a single time. J is TRBJ1-2 and V is TRBV3-1 (or the pseudogene TRBV3-2); TRBD1 aligns across 9 bases. The CDR3 sequence is 16 residues long. Germline-derived CDR1 and CDR2 are LGHDT and YNNKEL (reference sequence). V was clipped by 4 bases and J by 8 bases; unmatched bases: 14. The CDR3 reads CASSPRDRVGSGGYTF. In DNA form, the CDR3 reads TGTGCCAGCAGCCCCCGGGACAGGGTGGGAAGCGGCGGCTACACCTTC.

V is TRBV7-6 and J is TRBJ2-2; possible D gene TRBD1, 6 bases. Germline values: CDR1 SGHVS, CDR2 FNYEAQ. Trimming removed 5 bases at V and 6 bases at J, with 19 bases between. The CDR3 consists of 16 residues. The CDR3 nucleotides read TGTGCCAGCAGCCCTAGGGGGACCGCGCACCCCGGGGAGCTGTTTTTT. Amino acid sequence: CASSPRGTAHPGELFF.

The chain uses TRBV19 and TRBJ1-1, with 8 bases lining up with TRBD1. The CDR3 is 15 residues long. Trimming cost V 3 bases and J 4 bases; bases outside gene matches: 7. Germline V CDR1 and CDR2: LNHDA, SQIVND (reference sequence). CDR3 residues: CASSIQGAMGTEAFF. CDR3 sequence (DNA): TGTGCCAGTAGTATCCAGGGGGCCATGGGCACTGAAGCTTTCTTT. Complete variable domain (other parts from reference TRBV19 and TRBJ1-1): DGGITQSPKYLFRKEGQNVTLSCEQNLNHDAMYWYRQDPGQGLRLIYYSQIVNDFQKGDIAEGYSVSREKKESFPLTVTSAQKNPTAFYLCASSIQGAMGTEAFFGQGTRLTVV.

This chain uses TRBV10-3 with TRBJ1-1; 10 nucleotides line up with TRBD1. Germline CDR1 reads ENHRY; CDR2 reads SYGVKD. Trimming removed 6 bases from V and 0 bases from J; junction bases left unmatched: 1. The CDR3 loop spans 14 amino acids. The CDR3 DNA sequence: TGTGCCATCAGGACAGGGGGCCTGAACACTGAAGCTTTCTTT. Encoded protein: CAIRTGGLNTEAFF.

The sample holds a few counts of this clone. J is TRBJ2-1 and V is TRBV10-1; 12 bases are shared with TRBD2. This CDR3 region has 16 residues. V gave up 2 bases and J gave up 4 bases; unmatched junction bases: 3. Looked up from germline, CDR1 is WNHNN and CDR2 is SYGVQD (reference sequence). CDR3 DNA sequence: TGCGCCAGCAGTGAGCTAGCGGGGGGGCATTACAATGAGCAGTTCTTC. This gives the protein CASSELAGGHYNEQFF.